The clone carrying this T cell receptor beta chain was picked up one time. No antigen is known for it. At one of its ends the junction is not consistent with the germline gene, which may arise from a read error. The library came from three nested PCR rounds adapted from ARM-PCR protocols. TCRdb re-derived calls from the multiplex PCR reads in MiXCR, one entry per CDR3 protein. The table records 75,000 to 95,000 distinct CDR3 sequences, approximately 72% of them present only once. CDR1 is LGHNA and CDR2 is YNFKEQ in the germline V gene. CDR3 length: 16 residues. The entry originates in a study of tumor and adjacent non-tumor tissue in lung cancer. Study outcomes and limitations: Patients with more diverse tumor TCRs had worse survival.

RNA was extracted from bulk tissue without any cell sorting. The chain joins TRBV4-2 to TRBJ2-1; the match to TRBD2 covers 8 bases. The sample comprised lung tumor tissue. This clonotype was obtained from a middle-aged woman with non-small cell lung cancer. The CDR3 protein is CASSEDNGRGYNEQFF. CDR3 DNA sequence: TGTGCCAGCAGCGAAGATAACGGGAGGGGATACAATGAGCAGTTCTTC.